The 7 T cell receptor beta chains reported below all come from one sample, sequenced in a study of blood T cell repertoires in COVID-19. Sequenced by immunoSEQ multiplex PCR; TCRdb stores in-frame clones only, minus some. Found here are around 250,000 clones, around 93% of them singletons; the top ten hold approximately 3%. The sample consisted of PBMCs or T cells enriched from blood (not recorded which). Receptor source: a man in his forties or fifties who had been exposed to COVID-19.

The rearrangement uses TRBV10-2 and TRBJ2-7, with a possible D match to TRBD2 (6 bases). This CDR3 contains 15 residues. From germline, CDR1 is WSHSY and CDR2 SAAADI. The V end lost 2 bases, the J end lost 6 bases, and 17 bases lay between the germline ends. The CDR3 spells CASSEPDRPGGEQYF. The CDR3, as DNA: TGCGCCAGCAGTGAGCCTGACAGACCCGGGGGCGAGCAGTACTTC.

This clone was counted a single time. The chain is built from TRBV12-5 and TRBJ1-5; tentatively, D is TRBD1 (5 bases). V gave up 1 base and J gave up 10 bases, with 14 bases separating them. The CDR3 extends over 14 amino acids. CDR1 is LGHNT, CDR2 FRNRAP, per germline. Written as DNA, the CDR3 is TGTGCTAGTGGTTTGGGGGACTCAAGCGGTCCCCAGCATTTT. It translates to CASGLGDSSGPQHF.

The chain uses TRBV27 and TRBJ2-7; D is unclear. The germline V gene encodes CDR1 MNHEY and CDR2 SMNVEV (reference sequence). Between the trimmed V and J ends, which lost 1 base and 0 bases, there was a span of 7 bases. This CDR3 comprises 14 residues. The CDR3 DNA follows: TGTGCCAGCAGTTTATTGTCTAGCTCCTACGAGCAGTACTTC. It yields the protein CASSLLSSSYEQYF.

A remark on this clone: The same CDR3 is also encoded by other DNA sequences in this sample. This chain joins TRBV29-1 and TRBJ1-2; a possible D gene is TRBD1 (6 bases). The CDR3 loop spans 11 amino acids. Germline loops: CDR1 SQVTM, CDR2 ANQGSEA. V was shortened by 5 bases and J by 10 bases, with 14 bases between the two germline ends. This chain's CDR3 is CSVTTGSSYTF. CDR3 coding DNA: TGCAGCGTTACGACAGGATCGTCCTACACCTTC.

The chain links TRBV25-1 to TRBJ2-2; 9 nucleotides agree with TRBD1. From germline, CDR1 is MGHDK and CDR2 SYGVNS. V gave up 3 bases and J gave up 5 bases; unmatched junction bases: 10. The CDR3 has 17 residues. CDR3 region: CASSESPGQGRTGELFF. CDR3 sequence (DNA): TGTGCCAGCAGTGAGTCCCCGGGACAGGGAAGGACCGGGGAGCTGTTTTTT.

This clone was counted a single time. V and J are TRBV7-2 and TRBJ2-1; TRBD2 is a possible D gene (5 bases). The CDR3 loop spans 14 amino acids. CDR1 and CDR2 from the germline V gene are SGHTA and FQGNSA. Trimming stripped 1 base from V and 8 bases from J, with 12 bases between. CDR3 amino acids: CASSLGSGWDEQFF. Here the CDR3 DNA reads TGTGCCAGCAGCTTAGGTTCGGGGTGGGATGAGCAGTTCTTC. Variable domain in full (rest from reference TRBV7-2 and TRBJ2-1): GAGVSQSPSNKVTEKGKDVELRCDPISGHTALYWYRQSLGQGLEFLIYFQGNSAPDKSGLPSDRFSAERTGGSVSTLTIQRTQQEDSAVYLCASSLGSGWDEQFFGPGTRLTVL.

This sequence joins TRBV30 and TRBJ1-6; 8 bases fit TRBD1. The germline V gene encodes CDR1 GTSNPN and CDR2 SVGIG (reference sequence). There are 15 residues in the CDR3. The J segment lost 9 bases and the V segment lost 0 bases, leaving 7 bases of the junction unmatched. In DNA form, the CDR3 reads TGTGCCTGGAGTGTAAGCAGGGGGCTTAGTTCACCCCTCCACTTT. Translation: CAWSVSRGLSSPLHF.